This TCR beta chain is drawn from a study of blood T cell repertoires in COVID-19. The protocol was immunoSEQ multiplex PCR, while the TCRdb copy is restricted to in-frame clones and leaves out a portion. The table lists roughly 180,000 clones, more than 80% of them singletons. Germline V gene lookup returns CDR1 MNHEY and CDR2 SMNVEV (reference sequence). The V gene end was trimmed by 3 bases and the J gene end by 6 bases; junction bases not matched to a gene: 9. CDR3 length: 15 residues. This chain uses TRBV27 with TRBJ1-1; 8 bases line up with TRBD1. Sequencing was done on a sample of peripheral blood. This TCR was sampled from a woman aged 55-75 years with acute or convalescent COVID-19. The chain's CDR3 is CASSFAGGQGAEAFF. The CDR3 DNA reads TGTGCCAGCAGTTTCGCAGGGGGCCAGGGCGCTGAAGCTTTCTTT.